This TCR beta chain was captured in a study of blood T cell repertoires in COVID-19. For the study at large: Samples came from the United States, Italy and Spain, spanning acute and convalescent COVID-19. The analysed material was cDNA or gDNA that came from T cells, B-cell-depleted T cells, or PBMCs.

The V gene's germline CDR1 is LNHDA and CDR2 SQIVND (reference sequence). V gave up 3 bases and J gave up 2 bases, with 11 bases separating them. The CDR3 is 15 residues long. Original processing notes: It was from reference gene primer amplification that nucleated cell counts were estimated. Sequenced by immunoSEQ multiplex PCR; TCRdb stores in-frame clones only, minus some. The D gene and trimming were derived from the DNA, and the V and J assignments and clone size from that table. The table shows some 190,000 clones, with 88% occurring only once. Sample: peripheral blood. The sequence came from a man aged 18 to 29 with active or convalescent COVID-19. The chain joins TRBV19 to TRBJ1-5, with D tentatively TRBD1 (5 bases). Here the CDR3 DNA reads TGTGCCAGTAGTATCGCCAGGGCCCGCAATCAGCCCCAGCATTTT. Translation: CASSIARARNQPQHF.